Detailed here is one T cell receptor (beta chain). This record comes from a study of cytomegalovirus exposure and HLA in healthy donors. A multiplex PCR was run with 60 Vbeta primers and 13 Jbeta primers. Libraries were prepared by immunoSEQ multiplex PCR; TCRdb keeps only in-frame clonotypes and omits some of them. Here the sample spans around 180,000 clones, 65% to 85% being singletons. Trimming removed 0 bases from V and 3 bases from J, with 6 bases in between. The CDR3 totals 13 residues. Germline lookup yields CDR1 MNHNS and CDR2 SASEGT. This receptor was obtained from a boy aged 2-9 years in good health and CMV-seronegative. Sequenced input: PBMCs. This rearrangement joins TRBV6-1 to TRBJ2-7; D not resolved. CDR3 loop: CASSEASFYEQYV. CDR3 in DNA: TGTGCCAGCAGTGAAGCTAGCTTCTACGAGCAGTACGTC.